Presented here are 28 T cell receptor beta chains from one specimen sequenced in a study of blood T cell repertoires in COVID-19. Assay: immunoSEQ multiplex PCR; the TCRdb copy retains only in-frame clones and omits some. The sample includes about 130,000 clones, roughly 84% of them seen just once. Sequenced sample: peripheral blood. The receptors were gathered from a man aged 60 to 69 with acute or convalescent COVID-19.

The rearrangement uses TRBV7-9 and TRBJ1-1, with D maybe TRBD1 (5 bases). V lost 6 bases, J lost 6 bases, and 11 bases lay in between. This CDR3 region has 12 residues. The germline gives CDR1 SEHNR, CDR2 FQNEAQ (reference sequence). CDR3 residues: CASRQGSAEAFF. The CDR3 bases are TGTGCCAGCAGGCAGGGCAGCGCTGAAGCTTTCTTT.

This chain links TRBV24-1 with TRBJ1-4; D may be TRBD1 (5 bases). Germline CDR1 reads KGHDR; CDR2 reads SFDVKD. Trimming took off 7 bases at V and 8 bases at J, with 19 bases between the two ends. This CDR3 has 15 amino acids. This chain's CDR3 is CATSQPTGGAEKLFF. The CDR3 DNA reads TGTGCCACCAGCCAACCCACAGGTGGAGCGGAAAAACTGTTTTTT.

The rearrangement links TRBV24-1 to TRBJ1-5; TRBD1 agrees at 8 bases. V lost 4 bases and J lost 3; bases outside the gene matches: 4. Germline V gene sequence: CDR1 KGHDR, CDR2 SFDVKD. The CDR3 contains 15 residues. CDR3 bases: TGTGCCACCAGTGACCGGACAGGGAACAATCAGCCCCAGCATTTT. Translation gives CATSDRTGNNQPQHF.

The chain recombines TRBV30 with TRBJ1-1; D remains ambiguous. CDR1 is GTSNPN and CDR2 is SVGIG in the germline V gene (reference sequence). CDR3 length: 12 residues. Trimming cost V 4 bases and J 7 bases, with 13 bases left between them. DNA for the CDR3: TGTGCCTGGAATCAAGGAGACGGTGAAGCTTTCTTT. Translation: CAWNQGDGEAFF.

The chain is built from TRBV15 and TRBJ1-6; 8 nucleotides match TRBD1. The CDR3 spans 14 residues. Germline CDR1 reads LNHNV; CDR2 reads YYDKDF (reference sequence). V shed 4 bases and J 10 bases; nucleotides not matched to a gene: 6. In DNA, the CDR3 is TGTGCCACCAGCACCCGACAGGGGTACTCACCCCTCCACTTT. Protein: CATSTRQGYSPLHF.

The chain links TRBV7-2 to TRBJ1-6, with D tentatively TRBD1 (6 bases). The germline V gene has CDR1 SGHTA and CDR2 FQGNSA. V was pared by 1 base and J by 7 bases, with 11 bases between. The CDR3 contains 15 residues. CDR3 protein: CASSLVRTENSPLHF. The CDR3 DNA reads TGTGCCAGCAGCTTAGTGAGGACAGAAAATTCACCCCTCCACTTT.

There are a few counts of this clone. V and J are TRBV28 and TRBJ1-5, with TRBD1 matching over 7 bases. J was trimmed by 2 bases and V by 3 bases; bases with no gene match: 4. Germline CDR1 and CDR2: MDHEN and SYDVKM. This CDR3 contains 15 residues. CDR3 DNA sequence: TGTGCCAGCAGTTTCAGGGGGGAGGGCAATCAGCCCCAGCATTTT. Amino acid sequence: CASSFRGEGNQPQHF.

The V call is TRBV3-1 (or the pseudogene TRBV3-2), the J call TRBJ1-5; D gene ambiguous. There are 16 residues in the CDR3. Germline CDR1 reads LGHDT; CDR2 reads YNNKEL (reference sequence). V dropped 0 bases and J dropped 0 bases, with 9 bases sitting between them. The CDR3 loop reads CASSQDYGNSNQPQHF. The CDR3 nucleotides read TGTGCCAGCAGCCAAGATTACGGTAATAGCAATCAGCCCCAGCATTTT.

In its sample, this clone was seen once. The gene calls are TRBV12-3 or TRBV12-4 and TRBJ1-1, with TRBD1 as a possible D gene (5 bases). Trimming pared 6 bases from V and 1 base from J, leaving 9 bases between. This CDR3 spans 13 amino acids. Here the CDR3 reads CASRGAGNTEAFF. The DNA for the CDR3 is TGTGCCAGCAGAGGGGCAGGGAACACTGAAGCTTTCTTT.

The chain combines TRBV6-5 with TRBJ1-1; D may be TRBD1 (5 bases). The germline V gene has CDR1 MNHEY and CDR2 SVGAGI. Trimming removed 6 bases at V and 5 bases at J, with 16 bases between. This CDR3 is built from 14 residues. The CDR3 bases are TGTGCCAGCAGCGAGGTTTGGGGGGGGACTGAAGCTTTCTTT. This translates into CASSEVWGGTEAFF.

V and J are TRBV30 and TRBJ2-1, with 8 bases matching TRBD1. This CDR3 is built from 13 residues. The germline V gene encodes CDR1 GTSNPN and CDR2 SVGIG (reference sequence). The V and J ends lost 7 bases and 9 bases, in that order; junction bases with no gene match: 11. This CDR3 is CASELTGDGEQFF. The DNA for the CDR3 is TGTGCCTCCGAGTTGACAGGGGATGGTGAGCAGTTCTTC.

The table lists this clone with a count of one. The chain joins TRBV6-5 to TRBJ1-3; the D is unclear. V was trimmed by 0 bases and J by 2 bases, leaving 8 bases between them. Germline loops: CDR1 MNHEY, CDR2 SVGAGI. CDR3 length: 15 amino acids. For the CDR3, the DNA is TGTGCCAGCAGTTACTCGAACACCCCTGGAAACACCATATATTTT. Its translation is CASSYSNTPGNTIYF.

There are a few counts of this clone. The chain recombines TRBV6-5 with TRBJ2-1; TRBD1 aligns across 7 bases. J lost 3 bases, V lost 4 bases, and 6 bases had no gene match. The CDR3 has 15 residues. CDR1 and CDR2 from the germline V gene are MNHEY and SVGAGI. CDR3 sequence: CASSSGQANYNEQFF. As DNA, the CDR3 is TGTGCCAGCAGTTCCGGACAGGCGAACTACAATGAGCAGTTCTTC.

The chain recombines TRBV3-1 (or the pseudogene TRBV3-2) with TRBJ1-1, with a possible D match to TRBD1 (5 bases). This CDR3 region has 14 residues. CDR1 is LGHDT and CDR2 is YNNKEL in the germline V gene (reference sequence). Trimming took 1 base from V and 5 from J, leaving 11 bases between them. The CDR3: CASSQVGVGTEAFF. CDR3 nucleotide sequence: TGTGCCAGCAGCCAAGTAGGGGTGGGAACTGAAGCTTTCTTT.

J is TRBJ1-4 and V is TRBV11-2, with D hard to call. This CDR3 has 17 residues. The germline V gene encodes CDR1 SGHAT and CDR2 FQNNGV. Trimming shortened V by 2 bases and J by 2 bases, and 15 bases separated the two germline ends. CDR3 region: CASSLRGVVVTNEKLFF. CDR3 in DNA: TGTGCCAGCAGCTTACGGGGAGTTGTTGTGACTAATGAAAAACTGTTTTTT.

The chain carries TRBV19 and TRBJ2-1; TRBD2 aligns across 7 bases. Germline CDR1 reads LNHDA; CDR2 reads SQIVND (reference sequence). The CDR3 is 18 residues long. V lost 4 bases to trimming and J lost 4 bases; unmatched junction nucleotides: 16. CDR3 protein: CASSTIKTAGAPYNEQFF. In DNA, the CDR3 is TGTGCCAGTAGTACAATCAAAACGGCGGGAGCGCCGTACAATGAGCAGTTCTTC.

The chain is built from TRBV4-1 and TRBJ2-3; 8 bases are shared with TRBD1. CDR1 and CDR2 (germline): MGHRA, YSYEKL. Trimming removed 1 base from V and 0 bases from J; junction bases left unmatched: 9. This CDR3 has 18 residues. The CDR3 loop reads CASSQGGQGKPSTDTQYF. The DNA of the CDR3 is TGCGCCAGCAGCCAAGGCGGACAGGGAAAACCTAGCACAGATACGCAGTATTTT.

V usage is TRBV14 and J usage is TRBJ2-7; TRBD1 agrees at 9 bases. The J segment lost 1 base and the V segment lost 5 bases, leaving 6 bases of the junction unmatched. The CDR3 runs 15 residues. Germline CDR1 reads SGHDN; CDR2 reads FVKESK. CDR3 residues: CASSVTGQGSYEQYF. The CDR3 DNA reads TGTGCCAGCAGCGTAACGGGACAGGGTTCCTACGAGCAGTACTTC. The whole variable domain, remainder taken from reference TRBV14 and TRBJ2-7, is EAGVTQFPSHSVIEKGQTVTLRCDPISGHDNLYWYRRVMGKEIKFLLHFVKESKQDESGMPNNRFLAERTGGTYSTLKVQPAELEDSGVYFCASSVTGQGSYEQYFGPGTRLTVT.

This chain links TRBV19 with TRBJ2-1, with 7 nucleotides matching TRBD2. Trimming took 7 bases from V and 1 from J; bases not matched to a gene: 7. Germline V gene lookup returns CDR1 LNHDA and CDR2 SQIVND (reference sequence). CDR3 size: 15 residues. CDR3 protein: CASMKAGLSYNEQFF. The CDR3 DNA reads TGTGCCAGTATGAAAGCGGGACTGTCCTACAATGAGCAGTTCTTC.

The chain joins TRBV7-8 to TRBJ2-7; unclear D gene. Per germline, CDR1 SGHVS and CDR2 FQNEAQ. Trimming cost V 5 bases and J 5 bases, with 22 bases left between them. CDR3 size: 16 residues. In DNA form, the CDR3 reads TGTGCCAGCAGCCCCCACTCCAGGCGTGGTCTCAACGAGCAGTACTTC. Translated: CASSPHSRRGLNEQYF.

Worth noting for this clone: The junction differs from germline at one of its ends, possibly a read error. The gene calls are TRBV5-4 and TRBJ2-5; 10 bases map to TRBD2. This CDR3 is 12 amino acids long. The germline V gene encodes CDR1 SGHNT and CDR2 YYREEE (reference sequence). The CDR3 bases are TGTGCCAGCAGCTTGAATAGCGGGAGGCTAGACTTC. Protein sequence: CASSLNSGRLDF.

The chain recombines TRBV19 with TRBJ1-5; 8 bases agree with TRBD1. This CDR3 contains 15 residues. Per the germline V gene, CDR1 is LNHDA and CDR2 is SQIVND (reference sequence). The ends lost 5 bases at V and 7 bases at J; junction bases unmatched: 10. This chain's CDR3 is CASSSQGARGQPQHF. The CDR3, as DNA: TGTGCCAGTAGTTCCCAGGGGGCGCGGGGACAGCCCCAGCATTTT.

This sequence joins TRBV7-5 and TRBJ2-5; the table's D call, TRBD1, was not checked against the DNA. TRBV7-5 is classified as a pseudogene. This CDR3 spans 16 amino acids. The CDR3 is CVRSLETGRDGETQYF. The CDR3, as DNA: TGTGTCAGAAGCTTAGAGACAGGGCGGGATGGAGAGACCCAGTACTTC.

V is TRBV6-5 and J is TRBJ1-5, with 7 bases lining up with TRBD1. The V segment lost 10 bases and the J segment 4 bases; nucleotides outside the gene matches: 7. Germline-derived CDR1 and CDR2 are MNHEY and SVGAGI. The CDR3 is made up of 13 amino acids. Written as DNA, the CDR3 is TGTGCCACGGCGGACAGGAGTAATCAGCCCCAGCATTTT. It is translated as CATADRSNQPQHF.

CDR3 bases: TGTGCCAGCAGCAATGGACAGGTTGGGGGCACTGAAGCTTTCTTT. This encodes CASSNGQVGGTEAFF. The gene calls are TRBV7-9 and TRBJ1-1, with 7 bases identical to TRBD1. The CDR3 is 15 residues long. Germline V lookup: CDR1 SEHNR, CDR2 FQNEAQ (reference sequence). The V segment lost 5 bases and the J segment 4 bases; nucleotides outside the gene matches: 10.

There are a few counts of this clone. The CDR3 spells CASLRRGHGANVLTF. Written as DNA, the CDR3 is TGTGCCAGCCTTAGGAGGGGGCATGGGGCCAACGTCCTGACTTTC. J is TRBJ2-6 and V is TRBV19, with D possibly being TRBD1 (7 bases). Germline V CDR1 and CDR2: LNHDA, SQIVND (reference sequence). V gave up 9 bases and J gave up 3 bases, with 15 bases separating them. The CDR3 has 15 amino acids.

The J gene is TRBJ1-2, the V gene TRBV28; 10 nucleotides match TRBD1. The CDR3 runs to 15 residues. The junction had 8 bases not matched to a gene; V was cut back by 1 base and J by 9 bases. CDR1 is MDHEN, CDR2 SYDVKM, per germline. The CDR3 DNA follows: TGTGCCAGCAGTTTATATGCACCGGGACAGGGGCGCTACACCTTC. It yields the protein CASSLYAPGQGRYTF.

CDR3 amino acids: CASSEPQGIVDTF. The CDR3 region has the DNA TGTGCCAGCAGTGAACCACAGGGGATAGTCGACACCTTC. The chain couples TRBV6-1 to TRBJ1-2; 7 bases map to TRBD1. J gave up 12 bases and V 2 bases, and 9 bases lay outside the gene matches. The CDR3 runs 13 residues. Germline V gene lookup returns CDR1 MNHNS and CDR2 SASEGT.